This T cell receptor (beta chain) appears in the sequencing data of a study of cytomegalovirus exposure and HLA in healthy donors. Background on the study: The approximately 110 validation repertoires were reported in a later analysis to have been generated on the same platform as the approximately 600 first-cohort repertoires.

In regard to this clone: What it recognizes is unknown.

Study conclusions and caveats: Rare TCR sequences predominated, though certain public TCRs were found in many donors. TCR clusters originating in the first cohort tended to co-occur in the 100 to 150 validation repertoires, according to a later analysis. Reported performance of the classifier showed diagnosis of cytomegalovirus status with high specificity and sensitivity.

TCRdb's table, derived via immunoSEQ multiplex PCR, lists solely in-frame clones and lacks some. The sample contains over 80,000 clones, 85% of which appear only once. The CDR3 sequence is 16 residues long. Germline loops: CDR1 MGHRA, CDR2 YSYEKL. V lost 2 bases and J lost 2; bases outside the gene matches: 6. The sequence derives from a man aged 18 to 29 in good health and CMV-seropositive. Sequenced input: PBMCs. The rearrangement uses TRBV4-1 and TRBJ2-3; TRBD1 agrees at 8 bases. DNA of the CDR3: TGCGCCAGCAGCCAACCCCTCAGGGGGCCCACAGATACGCAGTATTTT. It encodes CASSQPLRGPTDTQYF.